Below, 12 T cell receptor beta chains from the same sample are listed, as sequenced in a study of cytomegalovirus exposure and HLA in healthy donors. In the PCR, 60 Vbeta and 13 Jbeta primers were used. Clones were read by immunoSEQ multiplex PCR, and TCRdb kept only the in-frame ones, dropping some. In the table there are approximately 250,000 clones, roughly 78% of which are singletons. Sequencing was carried out using PBMCs. The receptor source for this set is a boy aged 5-17 years in good health and CMV-seronegative.

Here the CDR3 DNA reads TGTGCCAGCAGCTTCGGGACAGGGGTGCCCTACGAGCAGTACTTC. The encoded protein is CASSFGTGVPYEQYF. The rearrangement links TRBV5-6 to TRBJ2-7, with 10 bases lining up with TRBD1. The CDR3 extends over 15 amino acids. Germline V gene sequence: CDR1 SGHDT, CDR2 YYEEEE. Trimming cost V 2 bases and J 2 bases; bases outside gene matches: 4.

This chain connects TRBV6-5 to TRBJ1-2; possible D gene TRBD1, 6 bases. Between the trimmed V and J ends, which lost 6 bases and 4 bases, there was a span of 18 bases. This CDR3 region has 15 residues. Germline CDR1 and CDR2: MNHEY and SVGAGI. The CDR3, as DNA: TGTGCCAGCAGCCCGACAGGCTTGGGTGCCTATGGCTACACCTTC. Translating gives CASSPTGLGAYGYTF.

The V and J genes are TRBV7-2 and TRBJ2-3; 10 bases line up with TRBD2. V lost 1 base to trimming and J lost 3 bases; unmatched junction nucleotides: 7. Germline V gene lookup returns CDR1 SGHTA and CDR2 FQGNSA. CDR3 length: 17 residues. CDR3 region: CASSLGFLAGVTDTQYF. CDR3 nucleotides: TGTGCCAGCAGCTTAGGATTTCTAGCGGGAGTTACAGATACGCAGTATTTT.

This clone was observed once. This chain links TRBV5-1 with TRBJ2-7, with 10 nucleotides matching TRBD2. The germline V gene encodes CDR1 SGHRS and CDR2 YFSETQ. The length of the CDR3 is 17 residues. With 1 base clipped from V and 3 bases from J, the junction kept 10 bases outside the gene matches. CDR3 DNA: TGCGCCAGCAGCTTGCGGACTAGCGGCGGGGGGGGCTACGAGCAGTACTTC. Encoded protein: CASSLRTSGGGGYEQYF. The full variable domain, with the rest looked up from reference TRBV5-1 and TRBJ2-7, is KAGVTQTPRYLIKTRGQQVTLSCSPISGHRSVSWYQQTPGQGLQFLFEYFSETQRNKGNFPGRFSGRQFSNSRSEMNVSTLELGDSALYLCASSLRTSGGGGYEQYFGPGTRLTVT.

The rearrangement joins TRBV30 to TRBJ1-6, with a possible D match to TRBD1 (6 bases). The V gene's germline CDR1 is GTSNPN and CDR2 SVGIG (reference sequence). V was clipped by 5 bases and J by 8 bases, with 13 bases between them. This CDR3 is built from 13 residues. The DNA for the CDR3 is TGTGCCTGGGGTACAGGGTTGGATTCACCCCTCCACTTT. Its protein product is CAWGTGLDSPLHF.

The chain has TRBV29-1 and TRBJ2-3; D gene uncertain. Trimming shortened V by 6 bases and J by 4 bases, and 8 bases separated the two germline ends. There are 11 residues in the CDR3. Germline-derived CDR1 and CDR2 are SQVTM and ANQGSEA. The CDR3 is CSVLQSDTQYF. CDR3 DNA sequence: TGCAGCGTCCTTCAGTCAGATACGCAGTATTTT.

The rearrangement uses TRBV2 and TRBJ2-7, with 11 bases lining up with TRBD2. This CDR3 has 15 residues. The J segment lost 5 bases and the V segment lost 6 bases, leaving 9 bases of the junction unmatched. The V gene's germline CDR1 is SNHLY and CDR2 FYNNEI. CDR3 region: CASRLGTSGVHEQYF. The CDR3 nucleotides read TGTGCCAGCAGACTCGGGACTAGCGGCGTCCACGAGCAGTACTTC.

CDR3 protein: CATRNRDRGFPDTQYF. The CDR3 coding sequence is TGTGCCACCAGGAACCGGGACAGGGGCTTCCCAGATACGCAGTATTTT. The rearrangement uses TRBV15 and TRBJ2-3; the match to TRBD1 covers 10 bases. There are 16 residues in the CDR3. With V trimmed by 6 bases and J by 4 bases, 10 bases remained unmatched. Per the germline V gene, CDR1 is LNHNV and CDR2 is YYDKDF (reference sequence).

V usage is TRBV5-1 and J usage is TRBJ2-5; 13 positions agree with TRBD2. The germline V gene has CDR1 SGHRS and CDR2 YFSETQ. The CDR3 totals 14 residues. The ends lost 7 bases at V and 1 base at J; junction bases unmatched: 1. Here the CDR3 DNA reads TGCGCCAGCGGGACTAGCGGGGTCCAAGAGACCCAGTACTTC. Its translation is CASGTSGVQETQYF.

The chain couples TRBV30 to TRBJ2-1, with D possibly being TRBD2 (5 bases). V gave up 3 bases and J gave up 5 bases, with 8 bases separating them. This CDR3 spans 12 amino acids. Germline V gene sequence: CDR1 GTSNPN, CDR2 SVGIG (reference sequence). The CDR3 bases are TGTGCCTGGAGGGAGGTACACAATGAGCAGTTCTTC. As protein: CAWREVHNEQFF. The variable domain in full, completed from reference TRBV30 and TRBJ2-1, reads SQTIHQWPATLVQPVGSPLSLECTVEGTSNPNLYWYRQAAGRGLQLLFYSVGIGQISSEVPQNLSASRPQDRQFILSSKKLLLSDSGFYLCAWREVHNEQFFGPGTRLTVL.

The chain recombines TRBV30 with TRBJ2-5, with D maybe TRBD2 (5 bases). The germline gives CDR1 GTSNPN, CDR2 SVGIG (reference sequence). This CDR3 region has 12 residues. Trimming shortened V by 7 bases and J by 5 bases, and 14 bases separated the two germline ends. CDR3 DNA: TGTGCCTCCGCCCGGGAAGGGGAGACCCAGTACTTC. Protein product: CASAREGETQYF.

The V call is TRBV6-4, the J call TRBJ1-2; D unresolved. The CDR3 sequence is 15 residues long. V lost 10 bases, J lost 1 base, and 19 bases lay in between. Germline V gene data show CDR1 as MRHNA and CDR2 as SNTAGT. The CDR3 is CANPGSRSYNYGYTF. The CDR3 DNA follows: TGTGCCAACCCGGGTAGTAGATCTTATAACTATGGCTACACCTTC.